This T cell receptor beta chain was captured in a study of T cell clones after liver transplantation. About the research overall: TCRbeta sequencing after a pre-transplant mixed lymphocyte reaction identified graft-donor-reactive clones, later tracked in post-transplant blood.

The ends were cut back, 5 bases at V and 8 bases at J, with 13 bases in the middle. CDR1 is SGHDN and CDR2 is FVKESK in the germline V gene. The CDR3 runs to 14 residues. TCRbeta sequences of proliferating CFSE-low MLR cells were labeled alloreactive. As concerns this clone: What it binds is unknown.

Libraries were prepared by immunoSEQ multiplex PCR; TCRdb keeps only in-frame clonotypes and omits some of them. Found here are several hundred clones, about 54% of them singletons; the top ten hold roughly 46%. This rearrangement joins TRBV14 to TRBJ1-6; no firm D call. The sequencing input was CD8+ T cells from cultured PBMCs. The receptor was derived from a human patient who received a liver transplant. Some T cells may be the graft donor's. The CDR3 spells CASSVWGIDSPLHF. CDR3 DNA sequence: TGTGCCAGCAGCGTATGGGGTATTGATTCACCCCTCCACTTT.